The present entry profiles one T cell receptor (beta chain) with its context. The record originates from a study of T cell changes during pregnancy in multiple sclerosis. The CDR3 contains 16 residues. Germline V CDR1 and CDR2: SNHLY, FYNNEI. V was pared by 6 bases and J by 5 bases, with 11 bases of the junction left unmatched. Libraries were prepared by immunoSEQ multiplex PCR; TCRdb keeps only in-frame clonotypes and omits some of them. The sample gives fewer than 140,000 clones, about 90% of which show up once; around 1.6% is in the top ten. The sample consisted of peripheral blood, taken before pregnancy. This clonotype originated in a female donor with multiple sclerosis, enrolled in a pregnancy study. The chain employs TRBV2 and TRBJ2-3; 10 bases are a match to TRBD2. For the CDR3, the DNA is TGTGCCAGCAGGACAGAGCGGGGGGGCCTAGGAGATACGCAGTATTTT. This gives the protein CASRTERGGLGDTQYF.